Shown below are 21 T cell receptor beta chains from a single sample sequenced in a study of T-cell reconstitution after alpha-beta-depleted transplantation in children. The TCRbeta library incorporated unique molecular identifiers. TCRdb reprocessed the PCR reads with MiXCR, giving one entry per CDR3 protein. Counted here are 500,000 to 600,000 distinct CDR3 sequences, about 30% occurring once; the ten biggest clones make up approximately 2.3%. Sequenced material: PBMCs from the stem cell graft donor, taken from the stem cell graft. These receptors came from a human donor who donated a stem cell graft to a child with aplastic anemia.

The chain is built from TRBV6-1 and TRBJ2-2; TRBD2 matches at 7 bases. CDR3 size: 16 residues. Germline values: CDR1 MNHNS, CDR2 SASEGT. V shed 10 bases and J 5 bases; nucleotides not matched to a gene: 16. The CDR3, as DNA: TGTGCCACCAGGGCCGGGGGGACGGTCAGGACCGGGGAGCTGTTTTTT. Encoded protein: CATRAGGTVRTGELFF.

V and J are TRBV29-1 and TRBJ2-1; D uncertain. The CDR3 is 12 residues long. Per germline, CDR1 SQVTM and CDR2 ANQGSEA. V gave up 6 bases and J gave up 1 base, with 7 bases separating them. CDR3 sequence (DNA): TGCAGCGTCCGGATGTCCTACAATGAGCAGTTCTTC. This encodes CSVRMSYNEQFF.

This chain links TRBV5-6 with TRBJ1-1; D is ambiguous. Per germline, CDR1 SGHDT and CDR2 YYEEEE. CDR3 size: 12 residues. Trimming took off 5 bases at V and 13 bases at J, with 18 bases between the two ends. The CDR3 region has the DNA TGTGCCAGCAGAACCTCGGTCGGAAATGTTTTCTTT. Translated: CASRTSVGNVFF.

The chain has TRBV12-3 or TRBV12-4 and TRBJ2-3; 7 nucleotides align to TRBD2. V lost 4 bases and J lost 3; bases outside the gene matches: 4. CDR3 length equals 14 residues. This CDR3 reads CASSSGRRTDTQYF. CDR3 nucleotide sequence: TGTGCCAGCAGTTCCGGGAGGCGTACAGATACGCAGTATTTT.

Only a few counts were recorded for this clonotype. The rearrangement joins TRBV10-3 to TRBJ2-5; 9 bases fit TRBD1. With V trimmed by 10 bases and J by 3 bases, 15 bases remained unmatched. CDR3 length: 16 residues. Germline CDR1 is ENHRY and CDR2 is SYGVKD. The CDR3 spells CATRLGTGLGEETQYF. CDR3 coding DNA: TGTGCCACGCGACTTGGGACAGGGTTGGGGGAAGAGACCCAGTACTTC.

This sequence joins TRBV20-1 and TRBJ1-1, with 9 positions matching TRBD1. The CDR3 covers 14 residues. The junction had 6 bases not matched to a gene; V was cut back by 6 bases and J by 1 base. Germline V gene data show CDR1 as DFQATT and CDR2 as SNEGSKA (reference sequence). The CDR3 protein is CSASETGGNTEAFF. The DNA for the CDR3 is TGCAGTGCGTCCGAGACAGGGGGGAACACTGAAGCTTTCTTT.

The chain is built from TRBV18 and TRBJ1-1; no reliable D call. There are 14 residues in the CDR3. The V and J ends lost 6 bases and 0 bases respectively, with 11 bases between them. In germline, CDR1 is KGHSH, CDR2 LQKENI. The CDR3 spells CASSETGMNTEAFF. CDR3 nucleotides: TGTGCCAGCTCCGAAACTGGGATGAACACTGAAGCTTTCTTT. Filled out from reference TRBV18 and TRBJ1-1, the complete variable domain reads NAGVMQNPRHLVRRRGQEARLRCSPMKGHSHVYWYRQLPEEGLKFMVYLQKENIIDESGMPKERFSAEFPKEGPSILRIQQVVRGDSAAYFCASSETGMNTEAFFGQGTRLTVV.

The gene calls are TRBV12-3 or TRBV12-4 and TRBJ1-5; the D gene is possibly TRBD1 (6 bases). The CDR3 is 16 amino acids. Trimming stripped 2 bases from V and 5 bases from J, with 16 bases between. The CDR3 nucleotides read TGTGCCAGCAGTTTAACCTGGACAGACAACTATCAGCCCCAGCATTTT. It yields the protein CASSLTWTDNYQPQHF.

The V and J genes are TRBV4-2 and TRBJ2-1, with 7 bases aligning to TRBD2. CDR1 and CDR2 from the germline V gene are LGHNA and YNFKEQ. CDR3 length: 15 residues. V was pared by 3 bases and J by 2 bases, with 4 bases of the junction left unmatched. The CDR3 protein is CASSQGGSAYNEQFF. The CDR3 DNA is TGTGCCAGCAGCCAGGGGGGGTCGGCCTACAATGAGCAGTTCTTC.

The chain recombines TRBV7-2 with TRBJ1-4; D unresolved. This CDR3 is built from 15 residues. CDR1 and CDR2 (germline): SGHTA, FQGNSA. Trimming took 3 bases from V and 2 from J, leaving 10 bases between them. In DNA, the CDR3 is TGTGCCAGCAGCTTCGACTTACTTACTAATGAAAAACTGTTTTTT. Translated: CASSFDLLTNEKLFF.

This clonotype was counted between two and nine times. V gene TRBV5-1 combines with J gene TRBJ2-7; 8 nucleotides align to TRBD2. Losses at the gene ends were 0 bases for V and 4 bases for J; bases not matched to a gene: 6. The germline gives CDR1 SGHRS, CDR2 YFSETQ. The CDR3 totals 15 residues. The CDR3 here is CASSLGGQREYEQYV. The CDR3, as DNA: TGCGCCAGCAGCTTGGGCGGGCAGCGGGAGTACGAGCAGTACGTC.

The CDR3 DNA follows: TGTGCCAGCAGCCCTAATGCCGGGGAGCTGTTTTTT. It translates to CASSPNAGELFF. V gene TRBV11-3 combines with J gene TRBJ2-2; D call uncertain. From germline, CDR1 is SGHNT and CDR2 YENEEA. V lost 5 bases and J lost 6, with 7 bases in between. The CDR3 sequence is 12 residues long.

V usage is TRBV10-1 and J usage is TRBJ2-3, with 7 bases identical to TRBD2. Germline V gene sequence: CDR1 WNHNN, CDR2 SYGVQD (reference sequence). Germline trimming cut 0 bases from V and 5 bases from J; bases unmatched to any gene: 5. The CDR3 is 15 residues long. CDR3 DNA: TGCGCCAGCAGTGAGTCCCCAGCGGGAAAAGATACGCAGTATTTT. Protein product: CASSESPAGKDTQYF.

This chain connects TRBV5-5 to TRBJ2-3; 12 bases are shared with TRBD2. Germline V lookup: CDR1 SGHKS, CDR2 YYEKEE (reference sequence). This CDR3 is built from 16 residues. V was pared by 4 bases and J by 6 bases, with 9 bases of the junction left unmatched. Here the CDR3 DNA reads TGTGCCAGCAGCCTCGGACTAGCGGGATTCAGCGATACGCAGTATTTT. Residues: CASSLGLAGFSDTQYF.

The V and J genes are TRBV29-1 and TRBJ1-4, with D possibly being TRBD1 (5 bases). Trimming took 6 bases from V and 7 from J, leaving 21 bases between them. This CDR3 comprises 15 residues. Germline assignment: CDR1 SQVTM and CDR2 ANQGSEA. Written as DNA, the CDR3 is TGCAGCGTGCTAGTAAGGGGTATTGAGGCTGAAAAACTGTTTTTT. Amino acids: CSVLVRGIEAEKLFF.

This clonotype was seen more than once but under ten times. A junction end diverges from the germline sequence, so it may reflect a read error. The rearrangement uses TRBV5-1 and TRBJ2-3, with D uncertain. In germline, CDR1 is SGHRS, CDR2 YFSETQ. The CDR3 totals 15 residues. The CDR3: CASSLWGQSTDTQYF. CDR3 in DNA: TGTGCCAGCAGCTTATGGGGTCAGAGCACAGATACGCAGTATTTT. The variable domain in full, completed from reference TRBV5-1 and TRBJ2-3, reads KAGVTQTPRYLIKTRGQQVTLSCSPISGHRSVSWYQQTPGQGLQFLFEYFSETQRNKGNFPGRFSGRQFSNSRSEMNVSTLELGDSALYLCASSLWGQSTDTQYFGPGTRLTVL.

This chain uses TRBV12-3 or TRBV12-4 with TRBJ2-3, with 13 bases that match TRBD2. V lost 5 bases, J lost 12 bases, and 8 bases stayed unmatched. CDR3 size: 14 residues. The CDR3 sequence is CASSLLGTSGIQYF. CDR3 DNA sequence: TGTGCCAGCAGTCTCCTGGGGACTAGCGGGATTCAGTATTTT.

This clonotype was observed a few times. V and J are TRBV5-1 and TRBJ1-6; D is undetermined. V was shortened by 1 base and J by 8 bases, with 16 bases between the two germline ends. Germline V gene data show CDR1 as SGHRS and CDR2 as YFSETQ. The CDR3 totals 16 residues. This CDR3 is CASSLSGTTSDSPLHF. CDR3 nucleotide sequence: TGCGCCAGCAGCTTGTCGGGTACCACGTCGGATTCACCCCTCCACTTT.

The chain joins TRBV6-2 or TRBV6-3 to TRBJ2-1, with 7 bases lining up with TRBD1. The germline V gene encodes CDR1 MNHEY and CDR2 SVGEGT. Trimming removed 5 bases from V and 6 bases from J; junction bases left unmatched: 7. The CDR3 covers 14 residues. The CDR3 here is CASSTRDSPNEQFF. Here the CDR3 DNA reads TGTGCCAGCAGTACCCGGGACAGCCCCAATGAGCAGTTCTTC.

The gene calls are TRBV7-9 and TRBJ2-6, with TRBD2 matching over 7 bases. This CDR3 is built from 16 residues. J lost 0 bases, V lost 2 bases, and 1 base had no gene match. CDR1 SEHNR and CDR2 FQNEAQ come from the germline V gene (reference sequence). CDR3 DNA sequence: TGTGCCAGCAGCTTACTAGCGGTCTCTGGGGCCAACGTCCTGACTTTC. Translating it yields CASSLLAVSGANVLTF.

Here the CDR3 DNA reads TGTGCCTGGAATACCTTCTCTGGAAACACCATATATTTT. Translation gives CAWNTFSGNTIYF. V gene TRBV30 combines with J gene TRBJ1-3; D is uncertain. Between the trimmed V and J ends, which lost 4 bases and 0 bases, there was a span of 7 bases. Germline V gene lookup returns CDR1 GTSNPN and CDR2 SVGIG (reference sequence). The CDR3 is made up of 13 amino acids.